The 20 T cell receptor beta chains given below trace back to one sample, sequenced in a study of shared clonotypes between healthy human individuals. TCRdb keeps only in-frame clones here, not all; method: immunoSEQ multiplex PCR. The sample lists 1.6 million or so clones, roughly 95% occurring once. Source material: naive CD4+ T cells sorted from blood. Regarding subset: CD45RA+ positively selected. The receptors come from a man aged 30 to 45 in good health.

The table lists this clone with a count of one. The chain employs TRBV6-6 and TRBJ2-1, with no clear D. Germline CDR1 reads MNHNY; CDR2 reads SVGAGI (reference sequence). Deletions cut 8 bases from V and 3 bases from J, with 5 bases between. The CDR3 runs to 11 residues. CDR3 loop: CASRGYNEQFF. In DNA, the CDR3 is TGTGCCAGCCGAGGCTACAATGAGCAGTTCTTC.

CDR3 nucleotides: TGTGCCAGCAGCTTAACCGTTTCCACCGGGGAGCTGTTTTTT. Translated: CASSLTVSTGELFF. The genes are TRBV11-3 and TRBJ2-2; D is uncertain. The CDR3 is 14 residues long. V dropped 2 bases and J dropped 4 bases, with 8 bases sitting between them. CDR1 is SGHNT and CDR2 is YENEEA in the germline V gene.

The CDR3 loop is CASSPLEGRANTGELFF. The CDR3 DNA follows: TGTGCCAGCTCACCGTTGGAAGGACGGGCGAACACCGGGGAGCTGTTTTTT. This chain uses TRBV18 with TRBJ2-2; D not certain. CDR3 length equals 17 residues. Germline CDR1 and CDR2: KGHSH and LQKENI. V gave up 3 bases and J gave up 0 bases, with 14 bases separating them. The full variable domain, in which reference TRBV18 and TRBJ2-2 provide the parts outside the CDR3, is NAGVMQNPRHLVRRRGQEARLRCSPMKGHSHVYWYRQLPEEGLKFMVYLQKENIIDESGMPKERFSAEFPKEGPSILRIQQVVRGDSAAYFCASSPLEGRANTGELFFGEGSRLTVL.

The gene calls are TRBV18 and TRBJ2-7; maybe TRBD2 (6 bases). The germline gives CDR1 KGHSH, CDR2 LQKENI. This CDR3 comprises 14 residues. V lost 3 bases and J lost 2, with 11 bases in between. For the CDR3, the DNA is TGTGCCAGCTCACCCGGGGACTGGCCCTACGAGCAGTACTTC. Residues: CASSPGDWPYEQYF.

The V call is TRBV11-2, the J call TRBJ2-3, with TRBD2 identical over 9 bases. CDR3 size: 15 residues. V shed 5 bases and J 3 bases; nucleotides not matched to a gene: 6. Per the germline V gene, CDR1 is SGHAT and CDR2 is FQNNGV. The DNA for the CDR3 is TGTGCCAGCAGCACCGGACTAGCGAGGACAGATACGCAGTATTTT. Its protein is CASSTGLARTDTQYF.

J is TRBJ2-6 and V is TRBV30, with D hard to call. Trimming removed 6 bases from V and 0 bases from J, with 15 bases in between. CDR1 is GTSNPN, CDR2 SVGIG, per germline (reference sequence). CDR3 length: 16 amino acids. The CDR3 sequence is CACGPDKNSGANVLTF. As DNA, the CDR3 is TGTGCCTGCGGCCCAGATAAAAACTCTGGGGCCAACGTCCTGACTTTC.

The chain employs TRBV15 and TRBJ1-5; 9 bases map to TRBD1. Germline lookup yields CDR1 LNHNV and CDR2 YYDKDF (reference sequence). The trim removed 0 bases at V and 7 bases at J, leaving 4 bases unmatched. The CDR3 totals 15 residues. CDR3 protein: CATSREQGAGQPQHF. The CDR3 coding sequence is TGTGCCACCAGCAGAGAACAGGGGGCAGGGCAGCCCCAGCATTTT.

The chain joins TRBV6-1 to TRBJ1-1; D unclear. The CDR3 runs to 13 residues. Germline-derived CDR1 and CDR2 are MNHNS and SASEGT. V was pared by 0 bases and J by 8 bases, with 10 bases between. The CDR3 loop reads CASSEAHRTEAFF. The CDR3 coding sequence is TGTGCCAGCAGTGAAGCGCACAGAACCGAAGCTTTCTTT.

The chain's CDR3 is CASSLRSGSSYEQYF. The CDR3 DNA reads TGTGCCAGCAGCCTACGTAGCGGGAGCTCCTACGAGCAGTACTTC. V gene TRBV7-3 combines with J gene TRBJ2-7; 9 bases agree with TRBD2. Trimming removed 5 bases from V and 0 bases from J; junction bases left unmatched: 5. This CDR3 has 15 residues. CDR1 is SGHTA, CDR2 FQGTGA, per germline.

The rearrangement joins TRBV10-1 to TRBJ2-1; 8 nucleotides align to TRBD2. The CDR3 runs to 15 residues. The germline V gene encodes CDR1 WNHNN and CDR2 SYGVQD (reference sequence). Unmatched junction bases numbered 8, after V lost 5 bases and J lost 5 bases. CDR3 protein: CASSPTGGVDNEQFF. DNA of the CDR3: TGCGCCAGCAGTCCTACCGGGGGGGTAGACAATGAGCAGTTCTTC.

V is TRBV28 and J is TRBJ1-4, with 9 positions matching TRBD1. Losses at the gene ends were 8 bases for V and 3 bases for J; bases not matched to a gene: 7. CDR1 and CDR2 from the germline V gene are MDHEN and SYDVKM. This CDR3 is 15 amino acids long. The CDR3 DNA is TGTGCCAGCTTCGGGGGGGACAGGGCTAATGAAAAACTGTTTTTT. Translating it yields CASFGGDRANEKLFF.

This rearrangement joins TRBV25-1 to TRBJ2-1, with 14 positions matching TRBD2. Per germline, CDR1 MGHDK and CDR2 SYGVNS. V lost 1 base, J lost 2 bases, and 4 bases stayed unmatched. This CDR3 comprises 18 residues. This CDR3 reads CASSELGTSGSPYNEQFF. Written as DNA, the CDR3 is TGTGCCAGCAGTGAATTGGGGACTAGCGGGAGTCCCTACAATGAGCAGTTCTTC.

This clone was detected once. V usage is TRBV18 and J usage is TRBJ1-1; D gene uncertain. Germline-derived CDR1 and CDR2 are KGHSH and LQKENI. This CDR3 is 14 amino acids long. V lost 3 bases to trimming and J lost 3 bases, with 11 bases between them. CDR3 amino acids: CASSPRSRDTEAFF. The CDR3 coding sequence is TGTGCCAGCTCACCCAGGAGTCGTGACACTGAAGCTTTCTTT.

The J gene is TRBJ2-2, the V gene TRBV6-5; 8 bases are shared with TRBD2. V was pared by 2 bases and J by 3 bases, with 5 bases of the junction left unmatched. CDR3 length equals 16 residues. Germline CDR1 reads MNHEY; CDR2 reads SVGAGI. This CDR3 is CASSYGSGSDTGELFF. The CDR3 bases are TGTGCCAGCAGTTACGGCAGCGGGAGTGACACCGGGGAGCTGTTTTTT.

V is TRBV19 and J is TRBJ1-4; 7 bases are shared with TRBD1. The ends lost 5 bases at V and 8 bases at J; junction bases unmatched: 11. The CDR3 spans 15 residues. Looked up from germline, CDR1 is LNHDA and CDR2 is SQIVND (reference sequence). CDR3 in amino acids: CASSAQGQIKEKLFF. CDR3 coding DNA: TGTGCCAGTAGTGCCCAGGGACAGATTAAAGAAAAACTGTTTTTT.

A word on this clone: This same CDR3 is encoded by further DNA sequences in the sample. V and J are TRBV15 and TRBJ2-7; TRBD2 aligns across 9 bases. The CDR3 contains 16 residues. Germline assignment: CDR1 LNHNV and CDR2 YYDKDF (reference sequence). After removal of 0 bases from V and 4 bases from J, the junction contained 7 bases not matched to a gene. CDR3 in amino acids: CATSRDWASGKYEQYF. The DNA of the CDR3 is TGTGCCACCAGCAGAGATTGGGCTAGCGGGAAATACGAGCAGTACTTC.

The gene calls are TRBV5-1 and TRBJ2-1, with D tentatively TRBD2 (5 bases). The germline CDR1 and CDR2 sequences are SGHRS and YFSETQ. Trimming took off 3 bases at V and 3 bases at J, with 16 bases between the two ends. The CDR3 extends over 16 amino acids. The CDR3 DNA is TGCGCCAGCAGCTCCGGACTGGGTGGGAACTACAATGAGCAGTTCTTC. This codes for CASSSGLGGNYNEQFF. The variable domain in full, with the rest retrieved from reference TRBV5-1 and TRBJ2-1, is KAGVTQTPRYLIKTRGQQVTLSCSPISGHRSVSWYQQTPGQGLQFLFEYFSETQRNKGNFPGRFSGRQFSNSRSEMNVSTLELGDSALYLCASSSGLGGNYNEQFFGPGTRLTVL.

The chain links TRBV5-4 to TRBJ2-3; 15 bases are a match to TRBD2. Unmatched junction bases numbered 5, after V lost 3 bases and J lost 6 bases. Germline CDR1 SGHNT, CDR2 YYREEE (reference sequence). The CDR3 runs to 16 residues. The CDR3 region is CASSSGLAGGRDTQYF. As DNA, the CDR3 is TGTGCCAGCAGCTCGGGACTAGCGGGAGGCAGGGATACGCAGTATTTT.

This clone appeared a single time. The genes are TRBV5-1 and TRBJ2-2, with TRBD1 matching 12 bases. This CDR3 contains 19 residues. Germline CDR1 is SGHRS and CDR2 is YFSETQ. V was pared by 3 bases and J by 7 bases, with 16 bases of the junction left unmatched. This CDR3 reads CASSSPGTGGFLSFGELFF. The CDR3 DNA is TGCGCCAGCAGCTCCCCCGGGACAGGGGGCTTCCTAAGTTTCGGGGAGCTGTTTTTT.

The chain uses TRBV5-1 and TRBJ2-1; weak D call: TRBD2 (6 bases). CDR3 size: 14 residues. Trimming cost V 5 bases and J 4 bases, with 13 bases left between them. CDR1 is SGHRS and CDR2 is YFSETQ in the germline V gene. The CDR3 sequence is CASSSASVYNEQFF. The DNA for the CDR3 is TGCGCCAGCAGTTCCGCTAGCGTTTACAATGAGCAGTTCTTC.